This T cell receptor (beta chain) was recorded in a study of shared clonotypes between healthy human individuals. The study, taken as a whole, reports: When naive CD4 clonotypes were compared across a handful of donors, around 5% were shared. An effect of sequencing depth on clonotype sharing among donors was expected.

The germline CDR1 and CDR2 sequences are SEHNR and FQNEAQ (reference sequence). Trimming took 5 bases from V and 3 from J, leaving 13 bases between them. The CDR3 has 15 amino acids. In the authors' methods: Without quality scores, immunoSEQ junctional reads could not be filtered like full-length reads. Some clones are missing from TCRdb's copy, which holds only in-frame ones; the method was immunoSEQ multiplex PCR. The DNA was the basis for D and trimming; V, J and clone size are from that table. The sample yields a few million clones, over 85% seen once. Comments on this clone: Its antigen is as yet unknown. Other nucleotide sequences from this sample produce the same CDR3.

The rearrangement joins TRBV7-9 to TRBJ1-4; D gene uncertain. Sequenced sample: naive CD4+ T cells from PBMCs. Subset in this sample: CD45RA+ positively selected. This TCR derives from a man between 18 and 35 years old in good health. Some clones in this sample may be carry-over from other donors' samples. For the CDR3, the DNA is TGTGCCAGCAGCCCTGGTGCGGGGTCTAATGAAAAACTGTTTTTT. Translation gives CASSPGAGSNEKLFF.